This record concerns one T cell receptor beta chain sequence. Its target is not known. The data originate from a study of cytomegalovirus exposure and HLA in healthy donors. About the research overall: Both the 120 validation repertoires and the approximately 620 first-cohort repertoires used the same platform, as reported by a later analysis.

From germline, CDR1 is SGHDN and CDR2 FVKESK. Between the trimmed V and J ends, which lost 1 base and 9 bases, there was a span of 10 bases. The CDR3 contains 14 residues. General study points: Cytomegalovirus-associated TCR beta chains were listed, numbering 164.

Sequencing was performed with immunoSEQ multiplex PCR; in TCRdb, only in-frame clones are kept and a portion is missing. The sample holds under 75,000 clones; approximately 95% are singletons and the top ten take 7%. The sample was PBMCs. The receptor was isolated from a woman between 18 and 29 years old in good health and CMV-seropositive. V is TRBV14 and J is TRBJ1-6, with D perhaps TRBD1 (5 bases). The CDR3 nucleotides read TGTGCCAGCAGCCAAGTCTTCGGGGGTTCACCCCTCCACTTT. The encoded protein is CASSQVFGGSPLHF.